The clone carrying this T cell receptor (beta chain) was detected ten times or more. Its target is not known. The CDR3 runs to 15 residues. Trimming took off 6 bases at V and 2 bases at J, with 14 bases between the two ends. Germline lookup yields CDR1 MNHEY and CDR2 SMNVEV (reference sequence). cDNA molecules, individually, were tagged with unique molecular identifiers. TCRdb called the 5' RACE reads again in MiXCR, with one record for every CDR3 protein. Seen here are about 110,000 distinct CDR3 sequences, around 10% observed once, and the top ten hold 2.5% to 4%. These data come from a study of early T cells in non-severe SARS-CoV-2 infection. Study-level findings and limits: Anti-spike CD8 specificities were favored by VDJdb matching, whose results missed private and CD4 specificities.

Input material: whole blood. This receptor was obtained from an adult who was a healthcare worker with PCR-confirmed SARS-CoV-2 infection or an uninfected control (not recorded which). V is TRBV27 and J is TRBJ2-1; D possibly corresponds to TRBD1 (6 bases). CDR3 nucleotides: TGTGCCAGCAGCCGACAGGCGTCCGCCTACAATGAGCAGTTCTTC. Translation gives CASSRQASAYNEQFF.